The 32 T cell receptor beta chains given below trace back to one sample, sequenced in a study of shared clonotypes between healthy human individuals. The data were produced by immunoSEQ multiplex PCR, yet TCRdb's version contains in-frame clones alone and is incomplete. The sample includes about 1.9 million clones, approximately 92% of them seen just once. Naive CD8 cells lacked CD45RO, underwent positive selection for CCR7 and left out terminally differentiated effector memory CD45RA+ cells. The sample was naive CD8+ T cells from PBMCs. The receptors originated from a man aged 18 to 35 in good health. Some clones in this sample may be carry-over from other donors' samples.

This clone showed up just a few times. J is TRBJ1-1 and V is TRBV23-1, with TRBD1 matching over 7 bases. TRBV23-1 is filed as an ORF, its function uncertain. The CDR3 is made up of 14 amino acids. V lost 6 bases and J lost 0; bases outside the gene matches: 4. In nucleotides, the CDR3 is TGCGCCAGCAGCCCGGGACAGCTGAACACTGAAGCTTTCTTT. Protein: CASSPGQLNTEAFF.

The rearrangement joins TRBV15 to TRBJ2-2; 10 bases are a match to TRBD2. Trimming cost V 6 bases and J 6 bases; bases outside gene matches: 7. The CDR3 has 15 residues. Germline V gene data show CDR1 as LNHNV and CDR2 as YYDKDF (reference sequence). The DNA of the CDR3 is TGTGCCACCAGACCCCAGCGGGAGGGGCCCGGGGAGCTGTTTTTT. It codes for CATRPQREGPGELFF.

The rearrangement joins TRBV27 to TRBJ1-1; D might be TRBD1 (6 bases). Trimming shortened V by 5 bases and J by 0 bases, and 13 bases separated the two germline ends. CDR1 and CDR2 (germline): MNHEY, SMNVEV (reference sequence). This CDR3 region has 15 residues. Written as DNA, the CDR3 is TGTGCCAGCAGTCACAATCGGGGGCTGAACACTGAAGCTTTCTTT. This encodes CASSHNRGLNTEAFF.

This clone appeared a single time. CDR3 sequence: CASSRVRATNEKLFF. CDR3 in DNA: TGTGCCAGCAGCCGTGTCAGGGCAACTAATGAAAAACTGTTTTTT. This chain joins TRBV7-9 and TRBJ1-4; D is perhaps TRBD1 (5 bases). Per germline, CDR1 SEHNR and CDR2 FQNEAQ (reference sequence). The CDR3 totals 15 residues. Between the trimmed V and J ends, which lost 5 bases and 0 bases, there was a span of 10 bases.

CDR3 sequence: CASSEYGRAAPQHF. The CDR3 coding sequence is TGTGCCAGCAGTGAATATGGCCGGGCGGCGCCCCAGCATTTT. This chain links TRBV6-1 with TRBJ1-5, with D unclear. This CDR3 has 14 residues. The V and J ends lost 2 bases and 9 bases respectively, with 14 bases between them. CDR1 and CDR2 from the germline V gene are MNHNS and SASEGT.

The chain is built from TRBV19 and TRBJ2-3; 13 bases fit TRBD2. This CDR3 spans 18 amino acids. V shed 8 bases and J 2 bases; nucleotides not matched to a gene: 13. CDR1 is LNHDA and CDR2 is SQIVND in the germline V gene (reference sequence). This CDR3 is CASSGPGTSGTSTDTQYF. Here the CDR3 DNA reads TGTGCCAGTTCAGGTCCCGGGACTAGCGGGACTTCCACAGATACGCAGTATTTT.

This chain connects TRBV7-2 to TRBJ1-1; TRBD1 might be the D (6 bases). This CDR3 spans 15 amino acids. Germline loops: CDR1 SGHTA, CDR2 FQGNSA. V was shortened by 2 bases and J by 2 bases, with 12 bases between the two germline ends. The CDR3 here is CASSLPAGVNTEAFF. DNA of the CDR3: TGTGCCAGCAGCTTACCCGCAGGGGTAAACACTGAAGCTTTCTTT.

The chain joins TRBV15 to TRBJ2-7, with D unresolved. The CDR3 has 14 amino acids. The ends were cut back, 1 base at V and 3 bases at J, with 10 bases in the middle. Germline CDR1 and CDR2: LNHNV and YYDKDF (reference sequence). The DNA of the CDR3 is TGTGCCACCAGCAGAGGAGTCATGAACTACGAGCAGTACTTC. The encoded protein is CATSRGVMNYEQYF.

Comments on this clone: The sample holds other DNA sequences that translate to the same CDR3. The rearrangement uses TRBV27 and TRBJ2-7; D uncertain. CDR1 is MNHEY, CDR2 SMNVEV, per germline (reference sequence). Trimming cost V 2 bases and J 3 bases, with 8 bases left between them. This CDR3 has 13 amino acids. Here the CDR3 reads CASSLGQVYEQYF. In nucleotides, the CDR3 is TGTGCCAGCAGTTTAGGCCAGGTCTACGAGCAGTACTTC.

The chain couples TRBV28 to TRBJ1-2; 8 bases are shared with TRBD1. Germline CDR1 is MDHEN and CDR2 is SYDVKM. CDR3 length equals 13 residues. V shed 3 bases, J shed 8 bases, and the junction held 5 bases outside the gene matches. CDR3 sequence (DNA): TGTGCCAGCAGTTTTTACAGGGGGTACGGCTACACCTTC. This encodes CASSFYRGYGYTF.

The chain links TRBV10-3 to TRBJ2-5; TRBD1 might be the D (6 bases). The CDR3 is 15 amino acids. Germline values: CDR1 ENHRY, CDR2 SYGVKD. The V gene lost 0 bases and the J gene lost 1 base, with 9 bases spanning the gap. DNA of the CDR3: TGTGCCATCAGTGAGTCGACAGGCTCCCAAGAGACCCAGTACTTC. Protein product: CAISESTGSQETQYF.

This rearrangement joins TRBV28 to TRBJ2-7; D is tentatively TRBD1 or TRBD2 (5 bases each). V lost 8 bases to trimming and J lost 5 bases, with 10 bases between them. CDR3 length: 11 residues. Germline CDR1 and CDR2: MDHEN and SYDVKM. CDR3 coding DNA: TGTGCCAGCGATCGGGGACACGAGCAGTACTTC. It is translated as CASDRGHEQYF.

The rearrangement joins TRBV14 to TRBJ2-7; a possible D gene is TRBD2 (5 bases). CDR3 size: 13 residues. Germline CDR1 reads SGHDN; CDR2 reads FVKESK. V was trimmed by 3 bases and J by 6 bases, leaving 12 bases between them. CDR3 in DNA: TGTGCCAGCAGCCAGGCTAGCTTGGGCGAGCAGTACTTC. Translation gives CASSQASLGEQYF.

This chain joins TRBV28 and TRBJ2-7; D unclear. The CDR3 runs to 14 residues. Trimming removed 6 bases at V and 2 bases at J, with 14 bases between. Germline CDR1 is MDHEN and CDR2 is SYDVKM. CDR3 DNA: TGTGCCAGCAGCCCTGACGACATGGCCTACGAGCAGTACTTC. This translates into CASSPDDMAYEQYF.

The genes are TRBV7-9 and TRBJ2-7, with D perhaps matching TRBD1 (5 bases). The germline V gene has CDR1 SEHNR and CDR2 FQNEAQ (reference sequence). The CDR3 totals 13 residues. The ends were cut back, 6 bases at V and 0 bases at J, with 9 bases in the middle. The CDR3 DNA sequence: TGTGCCAGCAGAGGGGCTGACTCCTACGAGCAGTACTTC. Its protein is CASRGADSYEQYF.

In DNA, the CDR3 is TGTGCCAGCAGCTTAGGAGCGCGCAATGAGCAGTTCTTC. Protein sequence: CASSLGARNEQFF. V gene TRBV11-3 combines with J gene TRBJ2-1; no clear D gene. Per germline, CDR1 SGHNT and CDR2 YENEEA. V was shortened by 1 base and J by 6 bases, with 7 bases between the two germline ends. This CDR3 is built from 13 residues.

The V and J genes are TRBV1 and TRBJ2-5; no check of the table's D call, TRBD2, against the DNA was made. TRBV1 is marked as a pseudogene. The CDR3 totals 15 residues. CDR3 residues: CTSSRIAGGQETQYF. The CDR3 coding sequence is TGCACCAGCAGCCGAATAGCGGGGGGCCAAGAGACCCAGTACTTC.

V usage is TRBV6-5 and J usage is TRBJ2-2; D remains ambiguous. The CDR3 runs to 14 residues. V was shortened by 1 base and J by 2 bases, with 5 bases between the two germline ends. Germline CDR1 is MNHEY and CDR2 is SVGAGI. The DNA of the CDR3 is TGTGCCAGCAGTTACTGGGGTAACACCGGGGAGCTGTTTTTT. Its protein is CASSYWGNTGELFF.

The chain is built from TRBV7-2 and TRBJ2-2; 9 bases are shared with TRBD2. Germline trimming cut 8 bases from V and 4 bases from J; bases unmatched to any gene: 11. The germline V gene has CDR1 SGHTA and CDR2 FQGNSA. This CDR3 spans 16 amino acids. This chain's CDR3 is CASHPVSGRGTGELFF. As DNA, the CDR3 is TGTGCCAGCCATCCCGTTAGCGGGAGAGGCACCGGGGAGCTGTTTTTT. Looking up the rest from reference TRBV7-2 and TRBJ2-2 gives the full variable domain: GAGVSQSPSNKVTEKGKDVELRCDPISGHTALYWYRQSLGQGLEFLIYFQGNSAPDKSGLPSDRFSAERTGGSVSTLTIQRTQQEDSAVYLCASHPVSGRGTGELFFGEGSRLTVL.

The V and J genes are TRBV5-4 and TRBJ2-2; no reliable D call. The ends were cut back, 6 bases at V and 6 bases at J, with 9 bases in the middle. Germline lookup yields CDR1 SGHNT and CDR2 YYREEE (reference sequence). The CDR3 spans 12 residues. The CDR3 loop is CASKSFAGELFF. For the CDR3, the DNA is TGTGCCAGCAAGTCATTCGCCGGGGAGCTGTTTTTT.

The chain recombines TRBV7-6 with TRBJ2-1; D possibly uses TRBD1 or TRBD2 (5 bases each). Trimming shortened V by 0 bases and J by 7 bases, and 13 bases separated the two germline ends. CDR3 size: 15 residues. Germline V lookup: CDR1 SGHVS, CDR2 FNYEAQ. CDR3 loop: CASSLAPLEGNEQFF. CDR3 sequence (DNA): TGTGCCAGCAGCTTAGCTCCCCTCGAGGGGAATGAGCAGTTCTTC.

Concerning this clone: At one of its ends the junction is not consistent with the germline gene, which may arise from a read error. The sample has other DNA sequences that encode this CDR3 too. The genes are TRBV11-2 and TRBJ2-7; D gene unclear. Looked up from germline, CDR1 is SGHAT and CDR2 is FQNNGV. The CDR3 has 13 residues. The CDR3 loop is CASSFGSSYEQYF. CDR3 DNA sequence: TGTGCCAGCAGCTTTGGCAGTTCCTACGAACAGTACTTC.

The chain links TRBV9 to TRBJ2-2; the match to TRBD2 covers 7 bases. The CDR3 is 16 residues long. The V gene's germline CDR1 is SGDLS and CDR2 YYNGEE. J was trimmed by 1 base and V by 0 bases; bases with no gene match: 3. This chain's CDR3 is CASSVAAGRNTGELFF. In DNA form, the CDR3 reads TGTGCCAGCAGCGTAGCAGCGGGACGGAACACCGGGGAGCTGTTTTTT. The full variable domain, rest sourced from reference TRBV9 and TRBJ2-2, is DSGVTQTPKHLITATGQRVTLRCSPRSGDLSVYWYQQSLDQGLQFLIQYYNGEERAKGNILERFSAQQFPDLHSELNLSSLELGDSALYFCASSVAAGRNTGELFFGEGSRLTVL.

The chain joins TRBV27 to TRBJ2-7, with 7 bases aligning to TRBD1. Germline-derived CDR1 and CDR2 are MNHEY and SMNVEV (reference sequence). CDR3 size: 16 residues. V lost 6 bases to trimming and J lost 3 bases; unmatched junction nucleotides: 14. Here the CDR3 reads CASRGVGLRGRYEQYF. CDR3 nucleotide sequence: TGTGCCAGCAGGGGGGTGGGATTGAGGGGGCGCTACGAGCAGTACTTC.

This chain uses TRBV13 with TRBJ2-5, with 7 positions matching TRBD1. Unmatched junction bases numbered 7, after V lost 7 bases and J lost 5 bases. Germline CDR1 reads PRHDT; CDR2 reads FYEKMQ (reference sequence). There are 13 residues in the CDR3. The CDR3 DNA reads TGTGCCAGCATGGGAAGGGGGCAGGAGACCCAGTACTTC. Translation gives CASMGRGQETQYF.

J is TRBJ1-2 and V is TRBV6-4; 8 bases align to TRBD1. The CDR3 extends over 13 amino acids. Germline V lookup: CDR1 MRHNA, CDR2 SNTAGT. V lost 3 bases, J lost 4 bases, and 1 base stayed unmatched. CDR3 bases: TGTGCCAGCAGTGAGACAGGGGCCTATGGCTACACCTTC. It specifies CASSETGAYGYTF.

This chain uses TRBV7-8 with TRBJ2-7; D unresolved. The germline V gene encodes CDR1 SGHVS and CDR2 FQNEAQ. The CDR3 is made up of 14 amino acids. Trimming left V 1 base short and J 0 bases short, with 7 bases between. CDR3 protein: CASSLVGASYEQYF. The CDR3 bases are TGTGCCAGCAGCTTAGTCGGAGCCTCCTACGAGCAGTACTTC.

The CDR3 sequence is CAASSYTGELFF. The CDR3, as DNA: TGTGCCGCCAGTAGTTACACCGGGGAGCTGTTTTTT. The chain has TRBV7-6 and TRBJ2-2; D not resolved. The CDR3 totals 12 residues. Germline CDR1 is SGHVS and CDR2 is FNYEAQ. V was trimmed by 11 bases and J by 3 bases, leaving 10 bases between them.

V is TRBV4-1 and J is TRBJ2-5; D is uncertain. CDR1 and CDR2 (germline): MGHRA, YSYEKL. This CDR3 comprises 13 residues. The V gene lost 0 bases and the J gene lost 4 bases, with 6 bases spanning the gap. CDR3: CASSQDLVETQYF. CDR3 nucleotide sequence: TGCGCCAGCAGCCAAGACCTAGTAGAGACCCAGTACTTC.

This clone was recorded only once. This chain uses TRBV5-1 with TRBJ2-7, with D tentatively TRBD2 (5 bases). This CDR3 comprises 14 residues. Germline V gene sequence: CDR1 SGHRS, CDR2 YFSETQ. V shed 1 base and J shed 5 bases, with 13 bases lying between them. The CDR3 DNA follows: TGCGCCAGCAGCTTGCCCGGGGAGCTCGACGAGCAGTACTTC. This gives the protein CASSLPGELDEQYF. The entire variable domain, with the rest obtained from reference TRBV5-1 and TRBJ2-7, is as follows: KAGVTQTPRYLIKTRGQQVTLSCSPISGHRSVSWYQQTPGQGLQFLFEYFSETQRNKGNFPGRFSGRQFSNSRSEMNVSTLELGDSALYLCASSLPGELDEQYFGPGTRLTVT.

V and J are TRBV2 and TRBJ2-7; D not resolved. Trimming stripped 7 bases from V and 1 base from J, with 8 bases between. Germline lookup yields CDR1 SNHLY and CDR2 FYNNEI. The CDR3 is 12 residues long. CDR3 in DNA: TGTGCCAGCATGACCCTTTCCTACGAGCAGTACTTC. Residues: CASMTLSYEQYF.

The chain recombines TRBV7-9 with TRBJ1-2, with D possibly matching TRBD1 (5 bases). In germline, CDR1 is SEHNR, CDR2 FQNEAQ (reference sequence). Trimming removed 4 bases at V and 3 bases at J, with 9 bases between. The CDR3 is 13 amino acids. CDR3 loop: CASSYDRHYGYTF. The CDR3 coding sequence is TGTGCCAGCAGCTACGACAGACACTATGGCTACACCTTC.